The present T cell receptor beta chain was sequenced within a study of CD8 T cells in ankylosing spondylitis. The CDR3 extends over 15 amino acids. With V trimmed by 4 bases and J by 8 bases, 10 bases remained unmatched. Germline V gene sequence: CDR1 SGHRS, CDR2 YFSETQ. Scientists made TCR beta libraries using quantitative 5'-RACE with molecular barcodes. One entry per CDR3 protein results from TCRdb running MiXCR on the 5' RACE reads. Seen here are about 130,000 distinct CDR3 sequences, around 9% observed once, and the top ten hold more than 3%. The clonotype comes from a male donor with ankylosing spondylitis or in good health (not recorded which). The specimen sequenced was blood, either unsorted or a sorted T cell fraction (not recorded which). The chain recombines TRBV5-1 with TRBJ2-1, with 9 bases that match TRBD2. CDR3 sequence reads: CASSPTSGGAYEQFF. In DNA, the CDR3 is TGCGCCAGCAGCCCGACTAGCGGTGGGGCCTATGAGCAGTTCTTC.